A single sample gave rise to the 24 T cell receptor beta chains below, sequenced in a study of CD8+CD57+ T cells in acquired aplastic anemia. Genomic DNA, serving as template, underwent TCR beta VDJ and CDR3 profiling. One entry per CDR3 protein results from TCRdb running MiXCR on the reads. The sample gives some 92,000 distinct CDR3 sequences, 55% to 70% of which show up once; 50% to 70% is in the top ten. Patients chosen for sequencing had CD8+CD57+ cells that had expanded, as shown by flow cytometry. The material sequenced was sorted CD4+, CD8+, or CD8+CD57+ T cells (not recorded which) from PBMCs. The receptors here all came from a human donor with aplastic anemia.

The chain employs TRBV7-2 and TRBJ2-3; D is uncertain. The CDR3 runs 13 residues. The V end was cut by 6 bases, the J end by 4 bases, with 11 bases between. From germline, CDR1 is SGHTA and CDR2 FQGNSA. CDR3 DNA sequence: TGTGCCAGCAGTATACAAGTGGCAGATACGCAGTATTTT. Translating gives CASSIQVADTQYF.

The CDR3 DNA is TGCAGTGCTACGATGGGGGGGTTTACAGATACGCAGTATTTT. It encodes CSATMGGFTDTQYF. The J gene is TRBJ2-3, the V gene TRBV20-1; 7 bases line up with TRBD2. Germline CDR1 DFQATT, CDR2 SNEGSKA (reference sequence). The CDR3 contains 14 residues. V lost 4 bases and J lost 3; bases outside the gene matches: 7.

The rearrangement uses TRBV29-1 and TRBJ1-1; D possibly corresponds to TRBD1 (6 bases). Per the germline V gene, CDR1 is SQVTM and CDR2 is ANQGSEA. CDR3 size: 16 residues. With 5 bases removed from V and 1 base from J, the gap between germline ends came to 20 bases. CDR3 residues: CSVHGGRGLPNTEAFF. As DNA, the CDR3 is TGCAGCGTTCATGGGGGGCGAGGGCTGCCGAACACTGAAGCTTTCTTT.

V usage is TRBV2 and J usage is TRBJ2-1; D possibly corresponds to TRBD2 (5 bases). The V gene lost 7 bases and the J gene lost 9 bases, with 22 bases spanning the gap. The CDR3 has 15 residues. Germline values: CDR1 SNHLY, CDR2 FYNNEI. The chain's CDR3 is CASIDVGRGWGEQFF. Written as DNA, the CDR3 is TGTGCCAGCATCGATGTAGGGAGAGGGTGGGGTGAGCAGTTCTTC.

This clonotype appeared many times. The junction differs from germline at one of its ends, possibly a read error. This sequence joins TRBV3-1 and TRBJ2-1, with 7 bases identical to TRBD2. CDR3 size: 15 residues. Germline CDR1 LGHDT, CDR2 YNNKEL (reference sequence). CDR3 sequence reads: CASSPPTSSHNEQFF. The CDR3 nucleotides are TGTGCCAGCAGCCCACCGACTAGCTCCCACAATGAGCAGTTCTTC.

This clonotype was detected many times. The chain combines TRBV27 with TRBJ1-2; D may be TRBD1 (6 bases). CDR3 length: 15 amino acids. In germline, CDR1 is MNHEY, CDR2 SMNVEV (reference sequence). Trimming left V 5 bases short and J 5 bases short, with 18 bases between. CDR3 protein: CASSPDRSLWYGYTF. In DNA, the CDR3 is TGTGCCAGCAGTCCCGACAGGTCTCTGTGGTATGGCTACACCTTC.

The CDR3 here is CASSPPQGQETQYF. The DNA for the CDR3 is TGTGCCAGCAGCCCCCCTCAGGGCCAAGAGACCCAGTACTTC. The gene calls are TRBV7-9 and TRBJ2-5, with D perhaps matching TRBD1 (5 bases). The germline V gene encodes CDR1 SEHNR and CDR2 FQNEAQ (reference sequence). V was cut by 5 bases and J by 1 base, with 11 bases left in between. This CDR3 spans 14 amino acids.

This clonotype was seen a handful of times. The rearrangement links TRBV10-1 to TRBJ2-1; D unresolved. Trimming shortened V by 2 bases and J by 7 bases, and 12 bases separated the two germline ends. The CDR3 contains 14 residues. Germline assignment: CDR1 WNHNN and CDR2 SYGVQD (reference sequence). CDR3 protein: CASSESLHWNEQFF. DNA for the CDR3: TGCGCCAGCAGTGAGAGTCTCCACTGGAATGAGCAGTTCTTC.

V is TRBV15 and J is TRBJ2-1; no clear D. V was trimmed by 1 base and J by 2 bases, leaving 9 bases between them. Looked up from germline, CDR1 is LNHNV and CDR2 is YYDKDF (reference sequence). The CDR3 length is 15 residues. CDR3 nucleotide sequence: TGTGCCACCAGCAGAGGCCCCACCGCCTACAATGAGCAGTTCTTC. It translates to CATSRGPTAYNEQFF.

This clonotype appeared a few times. The V and J genes are TRBV15 and TRBJ1-1, with no clear D. The CDR3 is made up of 14 amino acids. Trimming shortened V by 0 bases and J by 5 bases, and 10 bases separated the two germline ends. Germline V gene sequence: CDR1 LNHNV, CDR2 YYDKDF (reference sequence). CDR3 in DNA: TGTGCCACCAGCAGAGAACAGAGGAGTACTGAAGCTTTCTTT. It encodes CATSREQRSTEAFF.

J is TRBJ2-7 and V is TRBV10-2; a possible D gene is TRBD1 (5 bases). This CDR3 has 14 residues. Trimming cost V 4 bases and J 7 bases, with 17 bases left between them. The V gene's germline CDR1 is WSHSY and CDR2 SAAADI. The CDR3 DNA reads TGCGCCAGCAGTGTTAGTACAGGATCTACGGAGCAGTACTTC. Protein sequence: CASSVSTGSTEQYF.

The CDR3 bases are TGTGCCAGCAGTGAACATGGCGGGGGAAGCACAGATACGCAGTATTTT. It is translated as CASSEHGGGSTDTQYF. The chain couples TRBV6-1 to TRBJ2-3; 7 bases fit TRBD2. Germline values: CDR1 MNHNS, CDR2 SASEGT. V dropped 2 bases and J dropped 0; count of bases not matched to a gene: 5. The CDR3 sequence is 16 residues long.

The chain joins TRBV10-3 to TRBJ1-2; TRBD1 is a possible D gene (5 bases). The V end lost 7 bases, the J end lost 3 bases, and 12 bases lay between the germline ends. The CDR3 extends over 13 amino acids. The germline gives CDR1 ENHRY, CDR2 SYGVKD. The CDR3 protein is CAINRDGDYGYTF. The CDR3 DNA reads as TGTGCCATCAATAGGGACGGAGACTATGGCTACACCTTC.

This chain uses TRBV4-2 with TRBJ2-7, with 8 positions matching TRBD1. CDR3 length equals 13 residues. With V trimmed by 5 bases and J by 5 bases, 5 bases remained unmatched. Germline V gene data show CDR1 as LGHNA and CDR2 as YNFKEQ. The CDR3 is CASSAGTGNEQYF. DNA of the CDR3: TGTGCCAGCAGCGCCGGGACAGGCAACGAGCAGTACTTC.

The chain couples TRBV7-9 to TRBJ1-5, with D hard to call. CDR1 and CDR2 from the germline V gene are SEHNR and FQNEAQ (reference sequence). With 1 base removed from V and 6 bases from J, the gap between germline ends came to 10 bases. CDR3 size: 14 residues. In DNA form, the CDR3 reads TGTGCCAGCAGCTTAGGCGGATATGGTCAGCCCCAGCATTTT. Translation: CASSLGGYGQPQHF. The whole variable domain, filled in from reference TRBV7-9 and TRBJ1-5, reads DTGVSQNPRHKITKRGQNVTFRCDPISEHNRLYWYRQTLGQGPEFLTYFQNEAQLEKSRLLSDRFSAERPKGSFSTLEIQRTEQGDSAMYLCASSLGGYGQPQHFGDGTRLSIL.

This chain uses TRBV15 with TRBJ2-7; perhaps TRBD2 as D (5 bases). The CDR3 loop spans 14 amino acids. Deletions cut 1 base from V and 2 bases from J, with 9 bases between. Germline CDR1 LNHNV, CDR2 YYDKDF (reference sequence). CDR3 sequence: CATSRGVGAYEQYF. The CDR3 DNA reads TGTGCCACCAGCAGAGGGGTGGGAGCCTACGAGCAGTACTTC.

The chain employs TRBV20-1 and TRBJ1-2; D is unresolved. The germline V gene has CDR1 DFQATT and CDR2 SNEGSKA (reference sequence). The CDR3 sequence is 12 residues long. The germline V and J ends were trimmed by 0 bases and 5 bases, with 7 bases remaining between them. This CDR3 reads CSARDGWYGYTF. In DNA, the CDR3 is TGCAGTGCTAGAGACGGCTGGTATGGCTACACCTTC.

V is TRBV30 and J is TRBJ1-6; D uncertain. The CDR3 is 13 residues long. Germline-derived CDR1 and CDR2 are GTSNPN and SVGIG (reference sequence). Trimming removed 2 bases from V and 6 bases from J, with 8 bases in between. The CDR3 nucleotides are TGTGCCTGGAGTTTACAGAGTAATTCACCCCTCCACTTT. It yields the protein CAWSLQSNSPLHF.

The rearrangement joins TRBV7-2 to TRBJ2-7; 10 positions match TRBD1. V was pared by 6 bases and J by 6 bases, with 11 bases of the junction left unmatched. Germline V CDR1 and CDR2: SGHTA, FQGNSA. The CDR3 runs 15 residues. The CDR3: CASSYSKGTGAEQYF. Written as DNA, the CDR3 is TGTGCCAGCAGTTACTCGAAGGGGACAGGGGCCGAGCAGTACTTC.

With regard to this clonotype: Since a much larger clone is just one base distant, this may be a read error. The chain carries TRBV27 and TRBJ1-6, with D hard to call. The CDR3 spans 15 residues. CDR1 is MNHEY and CDR2 is SMNVEV in the germline V gene (reference sequence). The CDR3 DNA sequence: TGTGCCAGCGGTTTAGTTAGGGCGATCGATTCACCCCTCCACTTT. Encoded protein: CASGLVRAIDSPLHF.

This clonotype has a handful of counts. This chain links TRBV7-9 with TRBJ2-3, with unresolved D. The CDR3 is 12 amino acids. Germline CDR1 is SEHNR and CDR2 is FQNEAQ (reference sequence). With 5 bases removed from V and 2 bases from J, the gap between germline ends came to 5 bases. CDR3 in amino acids: CASSLITDTQYF. As DNA, the CDR3 is TGTGCCAGCAGCCTAATCACAGATACGCAGTATTTT.

This clonotype was seen only once. The chain joins TRBV20-1 to TRBJ2-2; 8 bases line up with TRBD1. The CDR3 loop spans 15 amino acids. The germline V gene encodes CDR1 DFQATT and CDR2 SNEGSKA (reference sequence). Trimming cost V 4 bases and J 2 bases; bases outside gene matches: 6. CDR3 in amino acids: CSAKRDRRNTGELFF. CDR3 coding DNA: TGCAGTGCTAAAAGGGACAGGCGAAACACCGGGGAGCTGTTTTTT.

CDR3 nucleotide sequence: TGTGCCATCAGTGAGGCCTTGAAAGATACGCAGTATTTT. It translates to CAISEALKDTQYF. The chain recombines TRBV10-3 with TRBJ2-3; D is undetermined. This CDR3 comprises 13 residues. Germline V gene lookup returns CDR1 ENHRY and CDR2 SYGVKD. Trimming removed 2 bases from V and 5 bases from J, with 8 bases in between.

V is TRBV6-4 and J is TRBJ1-1; possibly TRBD1 for D (6 bases). The CDR3 has 14 amino acids. The germline gives CDR1 MRHNA, CDR2 SNTAGT. The ends were cut back, 8 bases at V and 1 base at J, with 14 bases in the middle. CDR3 DNA: TGTGCCAGCGGGGGGCGGGGGCAGAACACTGAAGCTTTCTTT. Translated: CASGGRGQNTEAFF.